This T cell receptor beta chain was captured by sequencing in a study of T cells in localized non-small cell lung cancer. Whole-study findings and limits: Only one tumor region was sequenced, so heterogeneity remains possible. Turning up in adjacent lung were a median about 61 of the top 100 tumor clones.

As to this clone: Its target is unknown.

This table comes from immunoSEQ multiplex PCR, and its TCRdb copy is limited to in-frame clones, with some not included. Of about 33,000 clones in the sample, around 92% are singletons; the top ten hold approximately 2%. Germline CDR1 and CDR2: MNHEY and SMNVEV (reference sequence). V was cut by 5 bases and J by 5 bases, with 21 bases left in between. The CDR3 is 16 amino acids. This clonotype was sampled from a female donor older than 55 with stage I lung adenocarcinoma. Sequenced material: peripheral blood, taken before any cancer treatment. The chain carries TRBV27 and TRBJ2-5, with D perhaps assigned TRBD1 or TRBD2 (5 bases each). The CDR3: CASSPSPGRTTETQYF. The CDR3 DNA reads as TGTGCCAGCAGTCCCTCTCCGGGACGGACGACGGAGACCCAGTACTTC.